What follows are 17 T cell receptor beta chains derived from one specimen sequenced in a study of spatial heterogeneity in lung cancer. Study observations and caveats: One measure, the expanded intratumoral alpha and beta TCR count, tracked tumor mutation counts.

The antigens these receptors bind are not known. MiXCR was run by TCRdb on the 5' RACE reads, yielding one entry per CDR3 protein. The table lists about 15,000 distinct CDR3 sequences, 5% to 7.5% of them singletons. The time point: sample taken at primary tumor resection. Source: lung tumor tissue, taken at surgery. The receptors here all came from a male donor with early-stage non-small cell lung cancer.

This clonotype was seen ten or more times. This beta chain is a stray read from a library made for alpha chains; its abundance is not meaningful. The J gene is TRBJ1-2, the V gene TRBV9; 11 positions match TRBD1. Germline V gives CDR1 SGDLS, CDR2 YYNGEE. The CDR3 runs to 17 residues. With 0 bases clipped from V and 0 bases from J, the junction kept 4 bases outside the gene matches. CDR3: CASSVDKGQGANYGYTF. As DNA, the CDR3 is TGTGCCAGCAGCGTAGATAAGGGACAGGGGGCTAACTATGGCTACACCTTC. The full variable domain, its missing parts supplied by reference TRBV9 and TRBJ1-2, is DSGVTQTPKHLITATGQRVTLRCSPRSGDLSVYWYQQSLDQGLQFLIQYYNGEERAKGNILERFSAQQFPDLHSELNLSSLELGDSALYFCASSVDKGQGANYGYTFGSGTRLTVV.

This clonotype occurred many times. This beta chain is an off-target read within a library intended for alpha chains, so its frequency means little. V gene TRBV5-5 combines with J gene TRBJ2-5; maybe TRBD2 (7 bases). In germline, CDR1 is SGHKS, CDR2 YYEKEE (reference sequence). The V and J ends lost 2 bases and 3 bases respectively, with 11 bases between them. CDR3 length: 14 residues. The CDR3 region is CASSFGGGEETQYF. Here the CDR3 DNA reads TGTGCCAGCAGCTTTGGCGGGGGCGAAGAGACCCAGTACTTC.

Many counts were recorded for this clonotype. The library was built for alpha chains, so this beta chain is an off-target read and its size means little. The genes are TRBV20-1 and TRBJ2-7, with TRBD2 matching over 8 bases. CDR1 is DFQATT and CDR2 is SNEGSKA in the germline V gene (reference sequence). V dropped 0 bases and J dropped 3; count of bases not matched to a gene: 4. The CDR3 is made up of 14 amino acids. The CDR3 loop reads CSARDQGLGYEQYF. CDR3 bases: TGCAGTGCTAGAGATCAGGGACTAGGCTACGAGCAGTACTTC.

Only a few counts were recorded for this clonotype. This beta chain turned up in a library designed for alpha chains; as an off-target read, its abundance says little. The J gene is TRBJ2-7, the V gene TRBV12-3 or TRBV12-4; 7 bases align to TRBD1. CDR3 length: 14 amino acids. With 6 bases clipped from V and 0 bases from J, the junction kept 5 bases outside the gene matches. The CDR3 coding sequence is TGTGCCAGCAGGGCGACAGGGAGCTCCTACGAGCAGTACTTC. Residues: CASRATGSSYEQYF.

Relative to its sample, this clonotype is medium-sized. Found in a library prepared for alpha chains, this beta chain is an off-target read, and its abundance has little meaning. The chain has TRBV2 and TRBJ1-6, with D possibly TRBD1 on 5 matching bases. V lost 7 bases, J lost 10 bases, and 8 bases lay in between. CDR1 is SNHLY, CDR2 FYNNEI, per germline. CDR3 length: 11 residues. The CDR3 loop reads CASMNRSPLHF. DNA for the CDR3: TGTGCCAGCATGAACAGGTCACCCCTCCACTTT.

This clonotype was counted many times. With the library built for alpha chains, this beta chain is off target and its frequency is not meaningful. The J gene is TRBJ1-1, the V gene TRBV5-1; D is possibly TRBD1 (6 bases). Trimming pared 3 bases from V and 2 bases from J, leaving 8 bases between. Germline-derived CDR1 and CDR2 are SGHRS and YFSETQ. This CDR3 contains 13 residues. The CDR3 region is CASSWTVNTEAFF. CDR3 in DNA: TGCGCCAGCAGCTGGACAGTTAACACTGAAGCTTTCTTT.

This clonotype was counted ten times or more. This beta chain came through as a stray read in a library set up for alpha chains, and its size says little. This rearrangement joins TRBV18 to TRBJ2-5; no clear D. The CDR3 totals 14 residues. V lost 4 bases and J 1 base, leaving 10 bases between the germline ends. CDR1 and CDR2 from the germline V gene are KGHSH and LQKENI. The CDR3 DNA follows: TGTGCCAGCTCACTCGGACGGTCCCAAGAGACCCAGTACTTC. Residues: CASSLGRSQETQYF.

This clonotype was detected many times. This beta chain is a stray read from a library made for alpha chains; its abundance is not meaningful. The chain has TRBV28 and TRBJ1-3; 10 bases match TRBD1. The V gene's germline CDR1 is MDHEN and CDR2 SYDVKM. This CDR3 contains 19 residues. The V segment lost 5 bases and the J segment 1 base; nucleotides outside the gene matches: 14. In DNA, the CDR3 is TGTGCCAGCAGTCCTCCTCATCCGGGACAGGGGACTTCTGGAAACACCATATATTTT. Protein product: CASSPPHPGQGTSGNTIYF.

This clonotype has a count of ten or more. This beta chain represents an off-target read in a library built for alpha chains; its size is of limited meaning. This chain connects TRBV7-3 to TRBJ2-5; D might be TRBD1 (7 bases). The CDR3 totals 15 residues. The V gene's germline CDR1 is SGHTA and CDR2 FQGTGA. V lost 0 bases, J lost 3 bases, and 11 bases lay in between. Here the CDR3 reads CASSLTAGTEETQYF. As DNA, the CDR3 is TGTGCCAGCAGCTTAACGGCGGGGACAGAAGAGACCCAGTACTTC.

This clonotype is medium-sized (0.01 to 0.1%). This beta chain is an unintended read in a library built for alpha chains; its size means little. This sequence joins TRBV28 and TRBJ2-3; no firm D call. V was pared by 3 bases and J by 0 bases, with 10 bases between. The CDR3 loop spans 15 amino acids. Germline CDR1 is MDHEN and CDR2 is SYDVKM. For the CDR3, the DNA is TGTGCCAGCAGTTTTGATGGCATTAGCACAGATACGCAGTATTTT. It specifies CASSFDGISTDTQYF.

On this clonotype itself: It may be a read error: a sequence one base away is much more abundant. No conserved phenylalanine or tryptophan is present at the end of the CDR3, so a read error is the likely explanation. This beta chain is a stray read from a library made for alpha chains; its abundance is not meaningful. The V and J genes are TRBV6-2 or TRBV6-3 and TRBJ1-1; TRBD1 might be the D (6 bases). With 5 bases removed from V and 0 bases from J, the gap between germline ends came to 10 bases. The CDR3 loop spans 14 amino acids. Germline CDR1 MNHEY, CDR2 SVGEGT. CDR3: CASSETGMNTEAFY. The CDR3 nucleotides are TGTGCCAGCAGTGAGACAGGTATGAACACTGAAGCTTTCTAT.

Ten or more counts support this clonotype. Because the library targeted alpha chains, this beta chain is an off-target read whose size means little. The chain employs TRBV6-5 and TRBJ2-1; TRBD1 matches at 9 bases. The CDR3 is made up of 15 amino acids. Germline values: CDR1 MNHEY, CDR2 SVGAGI. Trimming at V came to 4 bases and at J to 8 bases, leaving 9 bases not matched to a gene. CDR3 sequence (DNA): TGTGCCAGCAGTTTCGCCGGGACAGGGACGTATGAGCAGTTCTTC. Protein product: CASSFAGTGTYEQFF.

This clonotype was detected many times. The library was designed around alpha chains, so this beta chain is a stray read whose abundance carries little weight. The chain recombines TRBV5-1 with TRBJ1-2; D perhaps matches TRBD1 (6 bases). The germline V gene has CDR1 SGHRS and CDR2 YFSETQ. The germline V and J ends were trimmed by 3 bases and 0 bases, with 6 bases remaining between them. CDR3 length: 13 amino acids. The CDR3 bases are TGCGCCAGCAGCTGGGACACTAACTATGGCTACACCTTC. Translation: CASSWDTNYGYTF.

About this clonotype itself: Since the library was made to target alpha chains, this beta chain is a stray read and its abundance is not meaningful. The chain carries TRBV11-2 and TRBJ1-2, with D perhaps matching TRBD1 (6 bases). Germline assignment: CDR1 SGHAT and CDR2 FQNNGV. The CDR3 is 14 amino acids. V was clipped by 4 bases and J by 1 base, with 10 bases between them. This CDR3 is CASSSQDSNYGYTF. For the CDR3, the DNA is TGTGCCAGCAGCTCCCAGGACAGTAACTATGGCTACACCTTC.

For this clonotype: A clone one base away is much larger, so this may be a read error. With the library built for alpha chains, this beta chain is off target and its frequency is not meaningful. The J gene is TRBJ1-6, the V gene TRBV9; 9 positions match TRBD1. Looked up from germline, CDR1 is SGDLS and CDR2 is YYNGEE. This CDR3 comprises 18 residues. CDR3 nucleotide sequence: TGTGCCAGCAGCGCCGACCCTGGACAGGGGAGTAGCAATTCACCCCGCCACTTT. Protein: CASSADPGQGSSNSPRHF.

The sample holds many counts of this clonotype. Found in a library prepared for alpha chains, this beta chain is an off-target read, and its abundance has little meaning. V gene TRBV20-1 combines with J gene TRBJ1-5; 8 positions agree with TRBD1. The CDR3 runs to 15 residues. Germline V gives CDR1 DFQATT, CDR2 SNEGSKA (reference sequence). V lost 6 bases and J lost 2; bases outside the gene matches: 9. Here the CDR3 DNA reads TGCAGTGCCGCCCCGGTGACAGGGGGCAATCAGCCCCAGCATTTT. It specifies CSAAPVTGGNQPQHF.

This clonotype occurred many times. This beta chain represents an off-target read in a library built for alpha chains; its size is of limited meaning. This chain joins TRBV27 and TRBJ2-4, with D perhaps assigned TRBD1 or TRBD2 (7 bases each). CDR1 is MNHEY and CDR2 is SMNVEV in the germline V gene (reference sequence). Trimming pared 2 bases from V and 5 bases from J, leaving 19 bases between. The CDR3 loop spans 17 amino acids. The CDR3 DNA is TGTGCCAGCAGTTTAGTCGGGATCAGGGGGGGAGAAAACATTCAGTACTTC. Translated, it gives CASSLVGIRGGENIQYF.